Listed here is a single T cell receptor (beta chain). The antigen remains undetermined. These data come from a study of shared clonotypes between healthy human individuals. Overall study: Each donor's CD8 memory used one plate, CD8 naive two, each CD4 subset three.

Sequencing used immunoSEQ multiplex PCR; TCRdb keeps in-frame clones, though not all of them. The sample records around 940,000 clones, less than 85% being singletons. Overall study results and limits: When naive CD4 clonotypes were compared across a handful of donors, approximately 5% were shared.

Germline CDR1 SNHLY, CDR2 FYNNEI. V lost 1 base and J 9 bases, leaving 16 bases between the germline ends. CDR3 length equals 16 residues. The origin of this receptor is a man between 18 and 29 years old in good health. What was sequenced was memory CD4+ T cells sorted from blood. Described subset: CD45RA-negative fraction. The J gene is TRBJ1-6, the V gene TRBV2; D unresolved. The CDR3 reads CASSEGFGFFGSPLHF. The CDR3 DNA reads as TGTGCCAGCAGTGAAGGATTCGGGTTTTTCGGTTCACCCCTCCACTTT.